This T cell receptor (beta chain) was profiled in a study of blood T cell repertoires in COVID-19 (TCRdb year 2020). At the level of the whole study: The collaborator samples originated in the United States, Italy and Spain and spanned the acute and convalescent phases of COVID-19. The prospective study material was composed of cDNA or gDNA derived from T cells, B-cell-depleted T cells, or PBMCs. Subjects who had been exposed to COVID-19, were actively infected with it, or had recovered from it provided the deeply sampled blood TCRbeta repertoires that made up the dataset. The repertoires were made available in a free public database intended to serve as a resource for research on the immune response to SARS-CoV-2. The samples were drawn from two sources: the first 160 participants of the ongoing ImmuneRACE study, and fewer than 1,500 subjects contributed by 6 global collaborators. The sample metadata nearly always contained a de-identified subject ID, COVID-19 status, age in years and sex. Where HLA class I and class II types were available, the types were taken from metadata supplied by the sample provider, not from assay-based typing.

The germline V end is reduced by 5 bases and the J end by 3 bases; junction bases left unmatched: 10. The germline V gene provides CDR1 MDHEN and CDR2 SYDVKM. The CDR3, from cysteine to phenylalanine, totals 17 residues. CDR3 DNA only is kept here, 51 bases in frame from base 1. The collaborating institutions used their own protocols to collect whole blood in K2EDTA tubes. For TCRbeta analysis, collaborator samples were shipped as frozen whole blood, as isolated PBMCs, or as DNA extracted from either sample type. TCRbeta CDR3 regions were amplified from genomic DNA using the immunoSEQ Assay, a bias-controlled multiplex PCR. As for the authors' bioinformatics: Nucleated cell counts per sample were estimated from amplification of reference gene primers within the assay. Sequence reads were collapsed and filtered to measure the absolute abundance of every unique TCRbeta CDR3 rearrangement. Productive Simpson clonality was computed per sample as the square root of Simpson's diversity index over productive rearrangements. Drawn from immuneACCESS, this table holds only the in-frame rearrangements with V and J called that TCRdb kept. Clones are partly lost; checked studies trace under half to an unresolved V gene and leave the rest unexplained. The DNA was the basis for D and trimming; V, J and clone size are from that table. Present in this sample are roughly 250,000 clones, about 80% of which were seen just once. The top ten clones comprise approximately 9.6% of the sample.

What the study reported, not specific to this receptor: How much clinical and demographic metadata was included differed by source and by participant, and the metadata was provided uncurated.

Points on this clone: This clone's antigen is unknown. Base qualities are missing; no much larger clone stands one base away.

Sequencing was done on a sample of peripheral blood. The sequence is built from TRBV28 and TRBJ2-6; TRBD1 agrees with 7 junctional bases. This clonotype was obtained from a woman at least 80 years old with acute or convalescent COVID-19. The CDR3 here reads CASSTNDRAGGANVLTF. In nucleotide form, the sequence is TGTGCCAGCAGTACCAATGACAGGGCGGGTGGGGCCAACGTCCTGACTTTC. Here the CDR3 is joined to the reference TRBV28 and TRBJ2-6 genes, and the full variable domain is: DVKVTQSSRYLVKRTGEKVFLECVQDMDHENMFWYRQDPGLGLRLIYFSYDVKMKEKGDIPEGYSVSREKKERFSLILESASTNQTSMYLCASSTNDRAGGANVLTFGAGSRLTVL.